The next 3 T cell receptor beta chains were all read from a single sample in a study of cytomegalovirus exposure and HLA in healthy donors listed by TCRdb under 2017. Libraries were built with the immunoSEQ multiplex PCR assay. A mixture of 60 forward primers for TCR Vbeta segments and 13 reverse primers for TCR Jbeta segments was used in the multiplex PCR. The source is immuneACCESS, and TCRdb retained only in-frame sequences with V and J called. Part of the clones is not carried over; for the studies checked, unresolved V genes explain less than half of this, and the remainder is unexplained. This sample lists approximately 110,000 clones; around 80% were detected once. The ten biggest clones cover about 6.9% of the sample. Sequenced input: PBMCs. These receptors all stem from a man aged 25-40 years in good health and CMV-seropositive.

This rearrangement joins TRBV7-9 to TRBJ1-1; the D is unclear. Germline V CDR1 and CDR2: SEHNR, FQNEAQ (reference sequence). The CDR3 covers 14 residues. Trimming cost V 1 base and J 1 base, with 7 bases left between them. CDR3 in amino acids: CASSLGQENTEAFF. CDR3 DNA sequence: TGTGCCAGCAGCTTAGGTCAGGAGAACACTGAAGCTTTCTTT. The full variable domain, its missing parts supplied by reference TRBV7-9 and TRBJ1-1, is DTGVSQNPRHKITKRGQNVTFRCDPISEHNRLYWYRQTLGQGPEFLTYFQNEAQLEKSRLLSDRFSAERPKGSFSTLEIQRTEQGDSAMYLCASSLGQENTEAFFGQGTRLTVV.

This sequence joins TRBV5-1 and TRBJ1-2; D not certain. Trimming left V 2 bases short and J 0 bases short, with 8 bases between. Germline CDR1 reads SGHRS; CDR2 reads YFSETQ. The CDR3 extends over 14 amino acids. The CDR3 reads CASSLEGTNYGYTF. CDR3 coding DNA: TGCGCCAGCAGCTTAGAGGGTACTAACTATGGCTACACCTTC.

The chain combines TRBV2 with TRBJ1-2, with D possibly matching TRBD1 (5 bases). There are 13 residues in the CDR3. Per the germline V gene, CDR1 is SNHLY and CDR2 is FYNNEI. Trimming removed 8 bases from V and 0 bases from J, with 10 bases in between. CDR3 sequence reads: CASGTGANYGYTF. Here the CDR3 DNA reads TGTGCCAGCGGGACGGGAGCTAACTATGGCTACACCTTC.